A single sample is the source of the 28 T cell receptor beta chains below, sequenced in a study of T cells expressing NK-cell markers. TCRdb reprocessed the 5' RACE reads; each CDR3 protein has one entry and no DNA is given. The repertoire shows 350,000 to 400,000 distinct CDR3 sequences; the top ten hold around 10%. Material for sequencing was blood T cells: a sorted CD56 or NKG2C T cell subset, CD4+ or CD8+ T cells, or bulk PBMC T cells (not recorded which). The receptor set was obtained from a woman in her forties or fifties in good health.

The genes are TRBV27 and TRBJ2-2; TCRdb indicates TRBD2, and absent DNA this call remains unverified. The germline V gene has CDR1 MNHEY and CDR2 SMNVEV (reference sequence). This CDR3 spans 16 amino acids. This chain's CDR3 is CASSSLAGGPTGELFF.

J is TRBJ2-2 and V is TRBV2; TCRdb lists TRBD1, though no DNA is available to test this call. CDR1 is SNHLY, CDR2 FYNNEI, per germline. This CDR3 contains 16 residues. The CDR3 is CASSLLRTGVTGELFF.

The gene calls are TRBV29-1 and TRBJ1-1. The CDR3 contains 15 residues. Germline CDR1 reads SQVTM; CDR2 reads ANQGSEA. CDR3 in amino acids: CSVEGTPAGRGRAFF.

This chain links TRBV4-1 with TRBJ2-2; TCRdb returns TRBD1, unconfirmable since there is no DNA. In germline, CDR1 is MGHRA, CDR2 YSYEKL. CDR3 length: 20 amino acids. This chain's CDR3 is CASSQGLMSRDRGNTGELFF.

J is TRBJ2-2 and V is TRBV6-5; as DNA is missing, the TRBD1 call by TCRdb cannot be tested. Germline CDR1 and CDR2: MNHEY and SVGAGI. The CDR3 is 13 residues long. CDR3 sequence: CASRRGQPGELFF.

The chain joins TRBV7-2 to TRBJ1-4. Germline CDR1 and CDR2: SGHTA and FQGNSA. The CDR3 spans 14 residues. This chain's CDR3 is CASTLRASNEKLFF.

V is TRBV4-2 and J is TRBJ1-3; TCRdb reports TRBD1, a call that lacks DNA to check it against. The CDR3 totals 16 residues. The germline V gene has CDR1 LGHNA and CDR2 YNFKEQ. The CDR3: CASSQARTGTGNTIYF.

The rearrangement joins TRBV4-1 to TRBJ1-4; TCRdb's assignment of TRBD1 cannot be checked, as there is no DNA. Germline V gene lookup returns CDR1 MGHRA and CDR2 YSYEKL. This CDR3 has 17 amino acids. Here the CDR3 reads CASSQVGVGPGNEKLFF.

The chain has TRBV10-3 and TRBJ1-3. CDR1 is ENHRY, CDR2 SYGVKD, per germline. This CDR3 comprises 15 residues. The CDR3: CAISSHGRSGNTIYF.

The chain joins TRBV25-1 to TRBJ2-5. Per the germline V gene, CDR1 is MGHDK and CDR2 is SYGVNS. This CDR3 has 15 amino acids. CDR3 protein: CASSDPKQIQETQYF.

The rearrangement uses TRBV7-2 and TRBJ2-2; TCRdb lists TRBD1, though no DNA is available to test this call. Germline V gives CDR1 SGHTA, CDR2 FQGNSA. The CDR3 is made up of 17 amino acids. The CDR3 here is CASSLVGQTPTTGELFF.

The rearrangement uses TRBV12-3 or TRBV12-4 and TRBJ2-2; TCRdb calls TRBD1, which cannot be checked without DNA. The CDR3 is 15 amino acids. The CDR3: CASSPTPVGPGELFF.

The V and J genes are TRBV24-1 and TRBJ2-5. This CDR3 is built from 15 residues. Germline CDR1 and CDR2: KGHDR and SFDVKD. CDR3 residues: CATSDLQLGRETQYF.

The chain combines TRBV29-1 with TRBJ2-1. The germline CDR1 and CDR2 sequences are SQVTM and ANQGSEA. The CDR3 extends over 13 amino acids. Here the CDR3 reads CSVEASAYNEQFF.

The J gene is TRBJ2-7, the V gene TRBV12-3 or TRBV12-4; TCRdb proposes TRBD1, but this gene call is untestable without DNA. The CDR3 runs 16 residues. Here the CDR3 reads CASSLGRRVGSYEQYF.

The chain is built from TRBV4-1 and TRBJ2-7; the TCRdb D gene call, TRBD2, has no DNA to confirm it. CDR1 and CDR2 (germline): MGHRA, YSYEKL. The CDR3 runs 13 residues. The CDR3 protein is CASSPGLALEQYF.

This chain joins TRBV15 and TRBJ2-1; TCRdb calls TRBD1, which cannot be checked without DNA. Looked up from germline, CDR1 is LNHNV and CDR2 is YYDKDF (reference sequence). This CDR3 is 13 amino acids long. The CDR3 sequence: CATSRDPGTEQFF.

The CDR3 protein is CSARKASGNNEQFF. The chain couples TRBV20-1 to TRBJ2-1; absent DNA, TCRdb's TRBD2 call cannot be checked. The CDR3 loop spans 14 amino acids. Germline CDR1 and CDR2: DFQATT and SNEGSKA (reference sequence).

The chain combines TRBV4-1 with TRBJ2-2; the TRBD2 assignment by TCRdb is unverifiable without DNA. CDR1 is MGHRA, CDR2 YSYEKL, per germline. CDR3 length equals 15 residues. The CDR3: CASSQDRGGTGELFF.

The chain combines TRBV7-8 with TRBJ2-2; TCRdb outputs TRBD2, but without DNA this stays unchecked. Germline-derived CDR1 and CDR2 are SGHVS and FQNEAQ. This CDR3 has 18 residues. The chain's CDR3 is CASSQKPPGLATTGELFF.

CDR3: CASSRRGDEQFF. The rearrangement joins TRBV4-1 to TRBJ2-1; there is no DNA to check the TCRdb D call of TRBD1. CDR1 and CDR2 (germline): MGHRA, YSYEKL. The CDR3 contains 12 residues.

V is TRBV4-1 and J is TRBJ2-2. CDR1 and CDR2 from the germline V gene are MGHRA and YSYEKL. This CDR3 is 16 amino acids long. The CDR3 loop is CASSQDLGRVTGELFF.

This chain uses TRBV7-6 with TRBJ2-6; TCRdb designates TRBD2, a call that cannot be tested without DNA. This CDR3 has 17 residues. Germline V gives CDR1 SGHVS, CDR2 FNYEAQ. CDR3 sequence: CATSPLAGSSGANVLTF.

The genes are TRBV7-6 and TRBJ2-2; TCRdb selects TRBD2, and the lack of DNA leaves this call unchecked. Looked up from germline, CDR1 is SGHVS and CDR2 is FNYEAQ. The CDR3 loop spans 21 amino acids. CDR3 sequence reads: CASSLFTGGLAGGTNTGELFF.

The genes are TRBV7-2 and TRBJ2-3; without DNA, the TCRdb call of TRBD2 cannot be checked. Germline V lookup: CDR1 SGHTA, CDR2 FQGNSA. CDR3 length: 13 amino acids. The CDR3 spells CASSNGRGDTQYF.

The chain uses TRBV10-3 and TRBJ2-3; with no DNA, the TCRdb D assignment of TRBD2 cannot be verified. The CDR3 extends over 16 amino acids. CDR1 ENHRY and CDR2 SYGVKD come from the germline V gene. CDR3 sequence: CATQLVGLDSLDTQYF.

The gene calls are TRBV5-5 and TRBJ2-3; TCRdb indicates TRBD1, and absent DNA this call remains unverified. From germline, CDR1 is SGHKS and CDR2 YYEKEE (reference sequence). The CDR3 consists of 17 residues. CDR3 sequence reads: CASSWRSGQGGTDTQYF.

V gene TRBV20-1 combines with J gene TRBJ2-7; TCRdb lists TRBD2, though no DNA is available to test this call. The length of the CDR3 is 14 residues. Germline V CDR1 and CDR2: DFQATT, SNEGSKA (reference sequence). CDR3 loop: CSARERGNMYEQYF.